These 5 T cell receptor beta chains originate from one sample sequenced in a study of beta chain bispecific antibodies for T cell cancers. Study results and limitations: In these mixed samples, most targeted TRBV reads derived from the leukemia cell line.

TCRdb called the 5' RACE reads again in MiXCR, with one record for every CDR3 protein. Among over 20,000 distinct CDR3 sequences listed, 2.6% were seen once. No antigen has been identified for these receptors. Blood mononuclear cells were expanded for three to four days using either OKT3 anti-CD3 antibody or CD3/CD28 beads. Material for sequencing was healthy donor T cells cultured with leukemia cells. The receptors derive from a human donor in good health. Some clones in this sample may be carry-over from other donors' samples.

This clonotype was counted at least ten times. Germline and junction disagree at one end, which may indicate a read error. This sequence joins TRBV5-1 and TRBJ2-7, with D possibly being TRBD1 (5 bases). Germline-derived CDR1 and CDR2 are SGHRS and YFSETQ. The CDR3 extends over 11 amino acids. The CDR3 DNA reads TGCGCCAGCAGCTTGCCAGGGAATAGGCACTTC. Protein sequence: CASSLPGNRHF.

This clonotype was counted ten times or more. The J gene is TRBJ1-5, the V gene TRBV6-1, with D perhaps TRBD1 (5 bases). The germline gives CDR1 MNHNS, CDR2 SASEGT. The CDR3 covers 15 residues. Trimming shortened V by 2 bases and J by 0 bases, and 8 bases separated the two germline ends. The CDR3 region is CASSERGGSNQPQHF. The CDR3, as DNA: TGTGCCAGCAGTGAACGCGGGGGTAGCAATCAGCCCCAGCATTTT.

This clonotype was seen many times. This chain uses TRBV29-1 with TRBJ1-1; D gene ambiguous. The CDR3 runs to 11 residues. Germline lookup yields CDR1 SQVTM and CDR2 ANQGSEA. Trimming stripped 6 bases from V and 5 bases from J, with 10 bases between. CDR3: CSVRERTEAFF. CDR3 coding DNA: TGCAGCGTCAGAGAGAGGACTGAAGCTTTCTTT. Variable domain in full (rest from reference TRBV29-1 and TRBJ1-1): SAVISQKPSRDICQRGTSLTIQCQVDSQVTMMFWYRQQPGQSLTLIATANQGSEATYESGFVIDKFPISRPNLTFSTLTVSNMSPEDSSIYLCSVRERTEAFFGQGTRLTVV.

This clonotype was counted at least ten times. The V gene is TRBV19, the J gene TRBJ1-1; D is ambiguous. This CDR3 is 15 amino acids long. V dropped 6 bases and J dropped 1 base, with 15 bases sitting between them. CDR1 is LNHDA and CDR2 is SQIVND in the germline V gene (reference sequence). CDR3 residues: CASSPFRHSNTEAFF. CDR3 sequence (DNA): TGTGCCAGTAGCCCGTTCCGACACTCGAACACTGAAGCTTTCTTT.

J is TRBJ2-5 and V is TRBV12-3 or TRBV12-4; 7 bases match TRBD2. The CDR3 has 14 residues. After removal of 7 bases from V and 4 bases from J, the junction contained 9 bases not matched to a gene. CDR3 sequence (DNA): TGTGCCAGCACCCGAACCCTAGCGGCAGAGACCCAGTACTTC. Amino acid sequence: CASTRTLAAETQYF.